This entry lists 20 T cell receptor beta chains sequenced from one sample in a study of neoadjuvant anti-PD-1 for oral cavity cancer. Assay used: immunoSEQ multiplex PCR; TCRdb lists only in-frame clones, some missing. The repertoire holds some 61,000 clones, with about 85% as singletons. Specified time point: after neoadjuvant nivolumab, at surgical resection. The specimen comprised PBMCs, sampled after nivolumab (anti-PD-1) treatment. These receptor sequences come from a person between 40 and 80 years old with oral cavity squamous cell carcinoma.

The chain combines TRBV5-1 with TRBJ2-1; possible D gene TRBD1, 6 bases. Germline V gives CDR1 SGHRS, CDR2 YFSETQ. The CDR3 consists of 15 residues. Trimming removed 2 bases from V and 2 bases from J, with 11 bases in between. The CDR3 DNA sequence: TGCGCCAGCAGCTTTTCAGGGGACACCTACAATGAGCAGTTCTTC. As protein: CASSFSGDTYNEQFF.

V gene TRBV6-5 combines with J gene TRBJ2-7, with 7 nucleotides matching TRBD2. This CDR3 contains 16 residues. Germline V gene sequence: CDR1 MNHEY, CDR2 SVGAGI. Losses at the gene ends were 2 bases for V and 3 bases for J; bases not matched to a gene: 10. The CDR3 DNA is TGTGCCAGCAGTTACGTCGCTAGCGGAGCGGGCTACGAGCAGTACTTC. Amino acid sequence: CASSYVASGAGYEQYF.

The CDR3 DNA follows: TGTGCCAGCACGGGAGGCAACTATGGCTACACCTTC. It is translated as CASTGGNYGYTF. V and J are TRBV2 and TRBJ1-2, with unresolved D. V gave up 7 bases and J gave up 2 bases, with 8 bases separating them. CDR1 is SNHLY, CDR2 FYNNEI, per germline. This CDR3 spans 12 amino acids.

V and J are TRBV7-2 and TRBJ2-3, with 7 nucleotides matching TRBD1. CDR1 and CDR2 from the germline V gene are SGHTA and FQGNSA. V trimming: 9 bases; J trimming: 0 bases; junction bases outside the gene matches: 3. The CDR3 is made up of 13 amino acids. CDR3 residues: CARGTVSTDTQYF. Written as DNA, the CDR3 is TGTGCCAGGGGGACAGTTAGCACAGATACGCAGTATTTT.

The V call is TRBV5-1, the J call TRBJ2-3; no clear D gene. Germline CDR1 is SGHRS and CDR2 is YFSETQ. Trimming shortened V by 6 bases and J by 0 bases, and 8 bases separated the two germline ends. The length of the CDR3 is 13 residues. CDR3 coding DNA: TGCGCCAGCAAAGTGGCTAGCACAGATACGCAGTATTTT. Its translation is CASKVASTDTQYF.

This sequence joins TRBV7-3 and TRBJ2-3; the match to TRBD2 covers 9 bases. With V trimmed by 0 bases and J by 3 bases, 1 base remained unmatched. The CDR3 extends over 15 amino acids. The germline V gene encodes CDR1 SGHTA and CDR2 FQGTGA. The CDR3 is CASSLTREGTDTQYF. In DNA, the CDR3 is TGTGCCAGCAGCTTAACGCGGGAGGGTACAGATACGCAGTATTTT.

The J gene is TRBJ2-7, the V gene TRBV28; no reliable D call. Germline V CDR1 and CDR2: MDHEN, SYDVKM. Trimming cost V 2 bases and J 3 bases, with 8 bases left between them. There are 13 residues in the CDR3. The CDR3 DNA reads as TGTGCCAGCAGTTTACGGGTGTACTACGAGCAGTACTTC. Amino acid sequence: CASSLRVYYEQYF. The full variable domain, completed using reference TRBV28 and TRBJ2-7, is DVKVTQSSRYLVKRTGEKVFLECVQDMDHENMFWYRQDPGLGLRLIYFSYDVKMKEKGDIPEGYSVSREKKERFSLILESASTNQTSMYLCASSLRVYYEQYFGPGTRLTVT.

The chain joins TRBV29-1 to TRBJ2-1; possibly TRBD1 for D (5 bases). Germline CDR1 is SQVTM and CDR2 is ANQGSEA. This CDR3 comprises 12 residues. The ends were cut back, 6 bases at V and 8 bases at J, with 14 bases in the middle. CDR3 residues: CSVTGSIDEQFF. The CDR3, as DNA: TGCAGCGTAACAGGTTCGATCGATGAGCAGTTCTTC.

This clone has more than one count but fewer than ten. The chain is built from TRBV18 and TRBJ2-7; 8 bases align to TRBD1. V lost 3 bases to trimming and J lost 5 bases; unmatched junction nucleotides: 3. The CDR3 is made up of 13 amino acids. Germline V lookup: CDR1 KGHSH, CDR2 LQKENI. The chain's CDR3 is CASSPSGGNEQYF. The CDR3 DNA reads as TGTGCCAGCTCACCCTCAGGGGGCAACGAGCAGTACTTC.

The CDR3 DNA reads TGCAGCGTTGACCCCGGGACTAGCGCTCGCTATTACACAGATACGCAGTATTTT. Translation: CSVDPGTSARYYTDTQYF. The rearrangement uses TRBV29-1 and TRBJ2-3, with 10 bases matching TRBD2. V lost 3 bases to trimming and J lost 2 bases; unmatched junction nucleotides: 14. CDR1 SQVTM and CDR2 ANQGSEA come from the germline V gene. This CDR3 is built from 18 residues.

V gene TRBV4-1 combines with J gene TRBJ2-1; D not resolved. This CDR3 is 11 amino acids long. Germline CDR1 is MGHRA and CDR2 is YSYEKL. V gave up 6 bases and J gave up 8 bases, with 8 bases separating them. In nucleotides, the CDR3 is TGCGCCAGCAGTCGCAGCGATGAGCAGTTCTTC. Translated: CASSRSDEQFF.

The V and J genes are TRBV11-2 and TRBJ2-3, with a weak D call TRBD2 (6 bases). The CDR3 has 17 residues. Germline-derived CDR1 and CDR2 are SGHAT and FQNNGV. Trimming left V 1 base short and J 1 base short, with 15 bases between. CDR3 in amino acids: CASSLGAWDSRTDTQYF. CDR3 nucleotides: TGTGCCAGCAGCTTAGGCGCGTGGGACTCCCGCACAGATACGCAGTATTTT. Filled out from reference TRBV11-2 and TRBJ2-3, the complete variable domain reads EAGVAQSPRYKIIEKRQSVAFWCNPISGHATLYWYQQILGQGPKLLIQFQNNGVVDDSQLPKDRFSAERLKGVDSTLKIQPAKLEDSAVYLCASSLGAWDSRTDTQYFGPGTRLTVL.

CDR3 sequence: CAISESGAGFVNTEAFF. In DNA, the CDR3 is TGTGCCATCAGTGAGTCGGGGGCAGGGTTCGTAAATACTGAAGCTTTCTTT. The rearrangement joins TRBV10-3 to TRBJ1-1; maybe TRBD1 (6 bases). Germline V gives CDR1 ENHRY, CDR2 SYGVKD. V shed 0 bases and J shed 5 bases, with 19 bases lying between them. This CDR3 is built from 17 residues.

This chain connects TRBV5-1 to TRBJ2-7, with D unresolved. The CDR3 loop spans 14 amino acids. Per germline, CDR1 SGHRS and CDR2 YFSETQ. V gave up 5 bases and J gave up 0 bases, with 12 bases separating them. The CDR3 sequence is CASRPDSSSYEQYF. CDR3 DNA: TGCGCCAGCAGACCAGACTCGAGCTCCTACGAGCAGTACTTC.

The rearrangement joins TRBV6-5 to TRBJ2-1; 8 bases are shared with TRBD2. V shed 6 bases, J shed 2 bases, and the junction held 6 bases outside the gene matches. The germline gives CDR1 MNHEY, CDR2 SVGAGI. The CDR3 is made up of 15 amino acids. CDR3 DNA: TGTGCCAGCAGGGCGACTAGCGCCACCTACAATGAGCAGTTCTTC. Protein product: CASRATSATYNEQFF.

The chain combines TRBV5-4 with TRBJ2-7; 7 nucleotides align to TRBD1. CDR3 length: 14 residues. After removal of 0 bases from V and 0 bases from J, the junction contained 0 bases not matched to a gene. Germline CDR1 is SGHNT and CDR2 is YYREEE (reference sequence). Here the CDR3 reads CASSLGQGSYEQYF. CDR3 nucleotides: TGTGCCAGCAGCTTGGGACAGGGCTCCTACGAGCAGTACTTC. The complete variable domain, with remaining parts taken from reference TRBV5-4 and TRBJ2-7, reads ETGVTQSPTHLIKTRGQQVTLRCSSQSGHNTVSWYQQALGQGPQFIFQYYREEENGRGNFPPRFSGLQFPNYSSELNVNALELDDSALYLCASSLGQGSYEQYFGPGTRLTVT.

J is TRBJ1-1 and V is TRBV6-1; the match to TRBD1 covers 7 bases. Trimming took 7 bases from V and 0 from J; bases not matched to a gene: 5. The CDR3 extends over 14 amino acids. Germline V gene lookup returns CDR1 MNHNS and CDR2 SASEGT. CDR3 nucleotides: TGTGCCAGCACCCGGACAGGCATGAACACTGAAGCTTTCTTT. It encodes CASTRTGMNTEAFF.

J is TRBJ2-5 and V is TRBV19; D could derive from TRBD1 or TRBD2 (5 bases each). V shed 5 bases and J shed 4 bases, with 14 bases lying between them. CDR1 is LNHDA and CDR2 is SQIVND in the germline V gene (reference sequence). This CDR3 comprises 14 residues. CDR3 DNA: TGTGCCAGTAGTTTAACGGGGCAGCGAGAGACCCAGTACTTC. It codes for CASSLTGQRETQYF.

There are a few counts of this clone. CDR3 sequence reads: CASSSTGMYNEQFF. For the CDR3, the DNA is TGTGCCAGCAGCTCGACAGGGATGTACAATGAGCAGTTCTTC. The chain employs TRBV7-2 and TRBJ2-1, with TRBD1 matching over 7 bases. This CDR3 comprises 14 residues. Germline V gives CDR1 SGHTA, CDR2 FQGNSA. After removal of 4 bases from V and 4 bases from J, the junction contained 4 bases not matched to a gene.

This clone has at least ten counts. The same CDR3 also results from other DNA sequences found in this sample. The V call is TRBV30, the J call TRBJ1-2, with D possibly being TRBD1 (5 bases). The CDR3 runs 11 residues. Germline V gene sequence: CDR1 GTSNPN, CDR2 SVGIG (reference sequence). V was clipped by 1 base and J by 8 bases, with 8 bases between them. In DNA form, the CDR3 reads TGTGCCTGGAGTGAAGGGGTGGGCTACACCTTC. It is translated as CAWSEGVGYTF.